The rows below give T cell receptor beta chains drawn from one sample of a study of blood T cell repertoires in COVID-19. Here immunoSEQ multiplex PCR was the method, and the copy in TCRdb shows in-frame clones only, minus some. Among 250,000 or so clones listed, roughly 87% were seen once. Sequencing input: peripheral blood. Every receptor here comes from a woman aged 40 to 49 who had recovered from COVID-19. The CDR3 runs from the conserved cysteine through the conserved F or W. The order of the fields is D gene, clone size, V gene, J gene, CDR3 DNA, CDR3 protein. D genes are given only for firm matches. Size is omitted from some rows. Given values are once, few, many or a class for expanded clones.

d_gene: -
abundance: -
v_gene: TRBV4-1
j_gene: TRBJ1-5
CDR3nt: TGCGCCAGCAGCCAAGATACCCAGCTAGGGGGGCCCCAGCATTTT
CDR3aa: CASSQDTQLGGPQHF

d_gene: -
abundance: -
v_gene: TRBV18
j_gene: TRBJ1-2
CDR3nt: TGTGCCAGCTCACCACCGGCAGGGGAGGGTGGCTACACCTTC
CDR3aa: CASSPPAGEGGYTF

d_gene: -
abundance: -
v_gene: TRBV19
j_gene: TRBJ2-2
CDR3nt: TGTGCCAGTAGTTTCGAGATCATGAACTTAGATTTGAGCACCGGGGAGCTGTTTTTT
CDR3aa: CASSFEIMNLDLSTGELFF

d_gene: -
abundance: -
v_gene: TRBV4-1
j_gene: TRBJ1-2
CDR3nt: TGCGCCAGCAGCCAAGGATCTGGACATCCCTATGGCTACACCTTC
CDR3aa: CASSQGSGHPYGYTF

d_gene: -
abundance: -
v_gene: TRBV27
j_gene: TRBJ1-2
CDR3nt: TGTGCCAGCCCGACCTGGACAGCGCCCGGAAGTTATGGCTACACCTTC
CDR3aa: CASPTWTAPGSYGYTF

d_gene: -
abundance: -
v_gene: TRBV19
j_gene: TRBJ1-4
CDR3nt: TGTGCCAGTAGATCCGCCAGGGAGGCTGAAAAACTGTTTTTT
CDR3aa: CASRSAREAEKLFF

d_gene: TRBD2
abundance: -
v_gene: TRBV29-1
j_gene: TRBJ2-5
CDR3nt: TGCAGCGGGACTAGCTTGATTGGGACCCAGTACTTC
CDR3aa: CSGTSLIGTQYF

d_gene: TRBD1
abundance: -
v_gene: TRBV7-9
j_gene: TRBJ1-1
CDR3nt: TGTGCCAGCAGCTCAATGGGTGCGACAGGGGGTCTTTTTGAAGCTTTCTTT
CDR3aa: CASSSMGATGGLFEAFF

d_gene: -
abundance: once
v_gene: TRBV27
j_gene: TRBJ1-6
CDR3nt: TGTGCCAGCAGTGAACGGGTACCTTATTCACCCCTCCACTTT
CDR3aa: CASSERVPYSPLHF

d_gene: -
abundance: -
v_gene: TRBV2
j_gene: TRBJ1-6
CDR3nt: TGTGCCAGTTGCCCGACAACCCTAATCTCTAATTCACCCCTCCACTTT
CDR3aa: CASCPTTLISNSPLHF

d_gene: -
abundance: -
v_gene: TRBV27
j_gene: TRBJ2-7
CDR3nt: TGTGCCAGCAGTTTATTGGTCTCTGGCGGCGAGCAGTACTTC
CDR3aa: CASSLLVSGGEQYF

d_gene: TRBD1
abundance: -
v_gene: TRBV11-2
j_gene: TRBJ2-5
CDR3nt: TGTGCCAGCAGCTTAGGAGGGACAGGGCCCCAAGAGACCCAGTACTTC
CDR3aa: CASSLGGTGPQETQYF

d_gene: -
abundance: -
v_gene: TRBV19
j_gene: TRBJ2-2
CDR3nt: TGTGCCAGTTCCCAGGTGAACACCGGGGAGCTGTTTTTT
CDR3aa: CASSQVNTGELFF

d_gene: TRBD1
abundance: -
v_gene: TRBV11-2
j_gene: TRBJ2-1
CDR3nt: TGTGCCAGCAGCAACCCGGGACAGGGGAAGAATGAGCAGTTCTTC
CDR3aa: CASSNPGQGKNEQFF

d_gene: TRBD1
abundance: -
v_gene: TRBV7-3
j_gene: TRBJ2-3
CDR3nt: TGTGCCAGCAGCTCCAGTGGACAGGGGACAGATACGCAGTATTTT
CDR3aa: CASSSSGQGTDTQYF

d_gene: -
abundance: -
v_gene: TRBV12-5
j_gene: TRBJ2-5
CDR3nt: TGTGCTAGTGGTTTGAGAGGTTTAGGTTGGCCGATCCAAGAGACCCAGTACTTC
CDR3aa: CASGLRGLGWPIQETQYF

d_gene: -
abundance: -
v_gene: TRBV14
j_gene: TRBJ1-1
CDR3nt: TGTGCCAGCAGCCAAGATAGAGGCCGGGGTAGGAATACTGAAGCTTTCTTT
CDR3aa: CASSQDRGRGRNTEAFF

d_gene: TRBD2
abundance: -
v_gene: TRBV30
j_gene: TRBJ2-1
CDR3nt: TGTGCGGCCCGGTGGCAGCGGGGGGCCTACAATGAGCAGTTCTTC
CDR3aa: CAARWQRGAYNEQFF

d_gene: -
abundance: -
v_gene: TRBV19
j_gene: TRBJ1-5
CDR3nt: TGTGCCAGTAGTATAGTCGGCGGACAAACTCGGCCCCAGCATTTT
CDR3aa: CASSIVGGQTRPQHF

d_gene: -
abundance: few
v_gene: TRBV10-1
j_gene: TRBJ1-2
CDR3nt: TGCGCCAGCAGTGCATCCAGGGGAAATGGCTACACCTTC
CDR3aa: CASSASRGNGYTF

d_gene: -
abundance: -
v_gene: TRBV13
j_gene: TRBJ1-6
CDR3nt: TGTGCCAGCAGCTTAGCGCGGGGTCGGGAATCACCCCTCCACTTT
CDR3aa: CASSLARGRESPLHF

d_gene: -
abundance: few
v_gene: TRBV10-3
j_gene: TRBJ1-1
CDR3nt: TGTGCCATCAGTGAGTCGACCGGGAGCCCTGGGGCTTTCTTT
CDR3aa: CAISESTGSPGAFF

d_gene: TRBD2
abundance: -
v_gene: TRBV5-4
j_gene: TRBJ2-1
CDR3nt: TGTGCCAGCAGCTTGGAGCGGGAGTCTTTCAATGAGCAGTTCTTC
CDR3aa: CASSLERESFNEQFF

d_gene: -
abundance: -
v_gene: TRBV4-1
j_gene: TRBJ1-1
CDR3nt: TGCGCCAGCAGCCAAGGTTGGATCGGGAGGAGGGCTGAAGCTTTCTTT
CDR3aa: CASSQGWIGRRAEAFF

d_gene: TRBD1
abundance: -
v_gene: TRBV7-9
j_gene: TRBJ2-1
CDR3nt: TGTGCCAGCAGCTTCCCAGGGGGACACAATGAGCAGTTCTTC
CDR3aa: CASSFPGGHNEQFF

d_gene: TRBD1
abundance: -
v_gene: TRBV6-5
j_gene: TRBJ2-7
CDR3nt: TGTGCCAGCAAAGATCCGGGCAGGGGGCAGTACGAGCAGTACTTC
CDR3aa: CASKDPGRGQYEQYF

d_gene: -
abundance: -
v_gene: TRBV5-4
j_gene: TRBJ2-5
CDR3nt: TGTGCCAGCAGCCGAACAAACCAAGAGACCCAGTACTTC
CDR3aa: CASSRTNQETQYF

d_gene: TRBD2
abundance: -
v_gene: TRBV3-1/TRBV3-2
j_gene: TRBJ2-5
CDR3nt: TGTGCCAGCAGCGTACTAGCGGGGGAGGAGACCCAGTACTTC
CDR3aa: CASSVLAGEETQYF

d_gene: TRBD2
abundance: -
v_gene: TRBV29-1
j_gene: TRBJ2-3
CDR3nt: TGCAGCGCCCCTAGCGGGCAAAGCACAGATACGCAGTATTTT
CDR3aa: CSAPSGQSTDTQYF

d_gene: -
abundance: -
v_gene: TRBV10-3
j_gene: TRBJ1-3
CDR3nt: TGTGCCATCACCGAGCGTAGTTCCGGAAACACCATATATTTT
CDR3aa: CAITERSSGNTIYF

d_gene: TRBD2
abundance: -
v_gene: TRBV7-2
j_gene: TRBJ2-1
CDR3nt: TGTGCCAGCAGCCTACTAGCGACCTCCTACAATGAGCAGTTCTTC
CDR3aa: CASSLLATSYNEQFF

d_gene: -
abundance: -
v_gene: TRBV11-3
j_gene: TRBJ1-1
CDR3nt: TGTGCCAGCAGCTGGACAGTGAACACTGAAGCTTTCTTT
CDR3aa: CASSWTVNTEAFF

d_gene: -
abundance: -
v_gene: TRBV5-4
j_gene: TRBJ1-1
CDR3nt: TGTGCCAGCACCACATCAAGGGGCACCGCAGCTTTCTTT
CDR3aa: CASTTSRGTAAFF

d_gene: -
abundance: -
v_gene: TRBV4-1
j_gene: TRBJ2-7
CDR3nt: TGCGCCAGCAGCCACGGGGGGTGGGACACTAGCTCCTACGAGCAGTACTTC
CDR3aa: CASSHGGWDTSSYEQYF

d_gene: -
abundance: once
v_gene: TRBV18
j_gene: TRBJ1-2
CDR3nt: TGTGCCAGCTCACCCTCGGCTGGGGGGGATGGCTACACCTTC
CDR3aa: CASSPSAGGDGYTF

d_gene: TRBD2
abundance: -
v_gene: TRBV5-4
j_gene: TRBJ2-2
CDR3nt: TGTGCCAGCAGCCTAGCCAAAATGGGGGGGTATACCGGGGAGCTGTTTTTT
CDR3aa: CASSLAKMGGYTGELFF

d_gene: -
abundance: -
v_gene: TRBV27
j_gene: TRBJ1-1
CDR3nt: TGTGCCAGCAGTACAGGGATAACTGAAGCTTTCTTT
CDR3aa: CASSTGITEAFF

d_gene: -
abundance: -
v_gene: TRBV12-1
j_gene: TRBJ2-2
CDR3nt: TGTGCCAGCAGCTTTGCGCAGTTAGCGGGGGGGCAAAACACCGGGGAGCTGTTTTTT
CDR3aa: CASSFAQLAGGQNTGELFF

d_gene: -
abundance: -
v_gene: TRBV27
j_gene: TRBJ1-1
CDR3nt: TGTGCCAGCAGTACGATCGGACAGTACACTGAAGCTTTCTTT
CDR3aa: CASSTIGQYTEAFF

d_gene: TRBD2
abundance: -
v_gene: TRBV4-2
j_gene: TRBJ2-5
CDR3nt: TGTGCCAGCAGCCAAGATTCAGCGGGAGGCTTACCGGGGACCCAGTACTTC
CDR3aa: CASSQDSAGGLPGTQYF